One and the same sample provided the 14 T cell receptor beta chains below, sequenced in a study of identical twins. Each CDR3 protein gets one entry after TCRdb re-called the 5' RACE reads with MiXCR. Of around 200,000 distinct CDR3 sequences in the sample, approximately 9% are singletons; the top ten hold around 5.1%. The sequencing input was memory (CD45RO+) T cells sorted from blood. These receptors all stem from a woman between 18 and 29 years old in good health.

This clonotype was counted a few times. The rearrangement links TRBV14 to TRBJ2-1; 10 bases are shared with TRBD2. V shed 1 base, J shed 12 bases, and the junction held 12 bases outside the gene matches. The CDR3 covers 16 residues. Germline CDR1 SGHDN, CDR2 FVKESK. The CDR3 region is CASSQGGGTSEWRQFF. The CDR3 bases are TGTGCCAGCAGCCAAGGAGGGGGGACTAGCGAATGGCGGCAGTTCTTC. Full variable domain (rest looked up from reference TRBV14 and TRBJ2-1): EAGVTQFPSHSVIEKGQTVTLRCDPISGHDNLYWYRRVMGKEIKFLLHFVKESKQDESGMPNNRFLAERTGGTYSTLKVQPAELEDSGVYFCASSQGGGTSEWRQFFGPGTRLTVL.

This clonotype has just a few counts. The CDR3 DNA reads TGTGCCAGCAGTTTATTAGGGGTTTCCTACGAGCAGTACTTC. Protein product: CASSLLGVSYEQYF. This sequence joins TRBV28 and TRBJ2-7, with D maybe TRBD1 (5 bases). The CDR3 runs 14 residues. Trimming pared 1 base from V and 1 base from J, leaving 8 bases between. The germline V gene encodes CDR1 MDHEN and CDR2 SYDVKM.

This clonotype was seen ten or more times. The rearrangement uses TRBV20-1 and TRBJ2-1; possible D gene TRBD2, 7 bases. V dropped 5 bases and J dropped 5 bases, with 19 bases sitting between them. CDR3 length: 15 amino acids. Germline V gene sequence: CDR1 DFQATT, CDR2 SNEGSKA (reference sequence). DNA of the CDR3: TGCAGTGCTTTTGGCGGGGGCCAGAACCACAATGAGCAGTTCTTC. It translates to CSAFGGGQNHNEQFF.

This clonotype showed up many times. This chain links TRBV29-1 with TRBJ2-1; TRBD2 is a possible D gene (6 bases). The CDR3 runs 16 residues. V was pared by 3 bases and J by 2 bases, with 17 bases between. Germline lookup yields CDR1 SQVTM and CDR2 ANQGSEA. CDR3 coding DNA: TGCAGCGTTGATGATTACACGGGAGAGACCTACAATGAGCAGTTCTTC. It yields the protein CSVDDYTGETYNEQFF.

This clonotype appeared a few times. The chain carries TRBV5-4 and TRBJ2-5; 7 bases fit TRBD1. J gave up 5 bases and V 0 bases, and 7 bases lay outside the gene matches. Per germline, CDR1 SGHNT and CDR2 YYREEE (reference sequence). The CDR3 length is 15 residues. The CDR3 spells CASSLGQGVGETQYF. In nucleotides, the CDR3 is TGTGCCAGCAGCTTGGGACAGGGTGTCGGGGAGACCCAGTACTTC.

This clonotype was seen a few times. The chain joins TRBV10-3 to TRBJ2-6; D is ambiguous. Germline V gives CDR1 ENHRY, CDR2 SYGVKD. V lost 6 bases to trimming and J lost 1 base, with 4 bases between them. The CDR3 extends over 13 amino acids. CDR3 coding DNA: TGTGCCATCAGCGGGTCTGGGGCCAACGTCCTGACTTTC. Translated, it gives CAISGSGANVLTF.

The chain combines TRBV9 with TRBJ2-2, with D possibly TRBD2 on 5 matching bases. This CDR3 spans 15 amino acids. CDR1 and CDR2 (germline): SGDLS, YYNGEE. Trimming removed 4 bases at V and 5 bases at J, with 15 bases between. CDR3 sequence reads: CASSSPGRGTGELFF. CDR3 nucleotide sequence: TGTGCCAGCAGCTCGCCGGGTCGAGGGACCGGGGAGCTGTTTTTT.

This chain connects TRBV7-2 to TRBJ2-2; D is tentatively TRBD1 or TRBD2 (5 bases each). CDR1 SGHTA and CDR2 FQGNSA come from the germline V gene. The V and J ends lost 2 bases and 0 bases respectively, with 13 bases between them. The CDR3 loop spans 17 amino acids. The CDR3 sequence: CASSLQAGTANTGELFF. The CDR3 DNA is TGTGCCAGCAGCTTACAGGCCGGGACGGCGAACACCGGGGAGCTGTTTTTT.

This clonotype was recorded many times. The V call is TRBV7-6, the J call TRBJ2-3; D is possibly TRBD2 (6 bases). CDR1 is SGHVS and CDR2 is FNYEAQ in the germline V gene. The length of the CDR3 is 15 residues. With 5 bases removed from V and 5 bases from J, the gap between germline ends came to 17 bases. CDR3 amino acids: CASSPGRERVDTQYF. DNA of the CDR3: TGTGCCAGCAGCCCTGGACGGGAGAGGGTAGATACGCAGTATTTT.

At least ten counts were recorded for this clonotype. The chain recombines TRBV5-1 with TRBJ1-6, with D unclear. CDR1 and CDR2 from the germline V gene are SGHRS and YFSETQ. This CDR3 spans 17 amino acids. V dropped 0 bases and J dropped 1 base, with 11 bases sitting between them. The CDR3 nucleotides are TGCGCCAGCAGCTTGGGCCCGGACGGGTCCTATAATTCACCCCTCCACTTT. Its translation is CASSLGPDGSYNSPLHF.

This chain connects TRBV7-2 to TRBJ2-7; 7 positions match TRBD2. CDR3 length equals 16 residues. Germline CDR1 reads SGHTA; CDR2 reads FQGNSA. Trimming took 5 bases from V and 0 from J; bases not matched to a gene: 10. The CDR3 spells CASSPWASGSSYEQYF. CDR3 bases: TGTGCCAGCAGCCCCTGGGCTAGCGGCAGCTCCTACGAGCAGTACTTC.

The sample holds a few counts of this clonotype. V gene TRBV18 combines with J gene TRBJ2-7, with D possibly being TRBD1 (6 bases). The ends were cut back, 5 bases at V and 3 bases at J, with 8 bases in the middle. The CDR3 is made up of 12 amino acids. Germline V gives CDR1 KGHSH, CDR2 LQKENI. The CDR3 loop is CASSADSYEQYF. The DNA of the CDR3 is TGTGCCAGCTCAGCGGACAGCTACGAGCAGTACTTC.

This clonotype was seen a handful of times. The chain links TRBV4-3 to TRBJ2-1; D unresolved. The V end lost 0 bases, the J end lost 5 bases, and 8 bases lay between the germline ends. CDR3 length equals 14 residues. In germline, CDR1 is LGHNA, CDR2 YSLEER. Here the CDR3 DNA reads TGCGCCAGCAGCCAAGACTGGCGAGACAATGAGCAGTTCTTC. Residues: CASSQDWRDNEQFF.

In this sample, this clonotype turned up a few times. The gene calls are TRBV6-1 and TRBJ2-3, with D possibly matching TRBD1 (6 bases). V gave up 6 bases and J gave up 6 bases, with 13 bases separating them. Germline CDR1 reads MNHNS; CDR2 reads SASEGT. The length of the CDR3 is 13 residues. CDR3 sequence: CASSKGGGDTQYF. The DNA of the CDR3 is TGTGCCAGCAGCAAAGGGGGTGGCGATACGCAGTATTTT.